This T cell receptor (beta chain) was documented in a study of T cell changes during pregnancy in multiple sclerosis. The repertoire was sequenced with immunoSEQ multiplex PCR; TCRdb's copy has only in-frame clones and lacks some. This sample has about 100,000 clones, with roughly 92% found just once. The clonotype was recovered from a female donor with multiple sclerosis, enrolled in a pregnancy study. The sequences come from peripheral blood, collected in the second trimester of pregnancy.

CDR3 coding DNA: TGTGCCAGCAGCAACTCGGGGGGGGGACCTGAAGCTTTCTTT. It codes for CASSNSGGGPEAFF. The chain recombines TRBV27 with TRBJ1-1, with a possible D match to TRBD1 (5 bases). CDR3 size: 14 residues. V lost 6 bases and J 6 bases, leaving 17 bases between the germline ends. Germline CDR1 and CDR2: MNHEY and SMNVEV (reference sequence).